This T cell receptor (beta chain) derives from a study of shared clonotypes between healthy human individuals. The wider study: The donors, a couple of women and a few men, were aged 18 to 49. Each donor's CD8 memory used one plate, CD8 naive two, each CD4 subset three. General study findings and limits: Clonotypes which were not shared had lower generation probabilities than clonotypes that all four donors shared.

Profiled with immunoSEQ multiplex PCR; TCRdb holds only in-frame clones, not every one. The sample lists over 2 million clones; just under 95% were seen once. With regard to this clone: What it binds is unknown.

V was cut by 2 bases and J by 8 bases, with 18 bases left in between. Germline CDR1 reads SEHNR; CDR2 reads FQNEAQ (reference sequence). The CDR3 sequence is 15 residues long. The investigators split CD4+ cells into a CD45RA+ naive subset and a CD45RA-negative memory subset. Sequencing input: naive CD4+ T cells from PBMCs. The subset here: CD45RA+ positively selected. This chain connects TRBV7-9 to TRBJ1-2; no clear D. This TCR came from a young man in good health. Some clones in this sample may be carry-over from other donors' samples. CDR3 DNA: TGTGCCAGCAGCTTAATGGGGTGGGCTGGTTCGGGCTACACCTTC. It translates to CASSLMGWAGSGYTF.